Below, 30 T cell receptor beta chains from the same sample are listed, as sequenced in a study of monozygotic twins with cystic fibrosis. Clones were read by immunoSEQ multiplex PCR, and TCRdb kept only the in-frame ones, dropping some. The table records approximately 34,000 clones, around 82% of them present only once. Sequenced sample: blood. The source is a girl aged 2 to 10 with cystic fibrosis.

This rearrangement joins TRBV18 to TRBJ2-3; D is perhaps TRBD2 (6 bases). From germline, CDR1 is KGHSH and CDR2 LQKENI. This CDR3 is 16 amino acids long. The V and J ends lost 3 bases and 2 bases respectively, with 15 bases between them. The CDR3 loop is CASSPDRLGNTDTQYF. CDR3 DNA: TGTGCCAGCTCACCCGATAGACTAGGAAACACAGATACGCAGTATTTT.

This clone was observed a few times. The V call is TRBV6-5, the J call TRBJ2-2; possibly TRBD2 for D (7 bases). Germline loops: CDR1 MNHEY, CDR2 SVGAGI. CDR3 length: 14 residues. The V and J ends lost 10 bases and 1 base respectively, with 13 bases between them. The CDR3 sequence: CATARGGNTGELFF. CDR3 in DNA: TGTGCCACCGCGAGGGGGGGGAACACCGGGGAGCTGTTTTTT.

The CDR3: CASSLRQGYSYEQYF. CDR3 sequence (DNA): TGTGCCAGCAGCTTGCGGCAGGGGTACTCCTACGAGCAGTACTTC. The chain combines TRBV5-5 with TRBJ2-7; D is perhaps TRBD1 (6 bases). The CDR3 sequence is 15 residues long. Trimming left V 1 base short and J 0 bases short, with 11 bases between. From germline, CDR1 is SGHKS and CDR2 YYEKEE (reference sequence).

V gene TRBV30 combines with J gene TRBJ2-2; TRBD1 matches 9 bases. This CDR3 is built from 14 residues. The V gene's germline CDR1 is GTSNPN and CDR2 SVGIG (reference sequence). V shed 1 base and J 5 bases; nucleotides not matched to a gene: 2. The CDR3 here is CAWSGQGGTGELFF. The CDR3 DNA reads as TGTGCCTGGAGTGGACAGGGGGGGACCGGGGAGCTGTTTTTT.

V gene TRBV4-1 combines with J gene TRBJ1-1; D perhaps matches TRBD1 (5 bases). V was clipped by 3 bases and J by 4 bases, with 12 bases between them. This CDR3 contains 14 residues. The germline gives CDR1 MGHRA, CDR2 YSYEKL. The chain's CDR3 is CASSQGDQSTEAFF. The DNA for the CDR3 is TGCGCCAGCAGCCAGGGGGACCAGAGCACTGAAGCTTTCTTT.

This chain connects TRBV5-1 to TRBJ2-7; unclear D gene. In germline, CDR1 is SGHRS, CDR2 YFSETQ. The length of the CDR3 is 12 residues. The V gene lost 0 bases and the J gene lost 2 bases, with 3 bases spanning the gap. The CDR3 loop is CASSLDTYEQYF. DNA for the CDR3: TGCGCCAGCAGCTTGGACACCTACGAGCAGTACTTC. Full variable domain (missing parts from reference TRBV5-1 and TRBJ2-7): KAGVTQTPRYLIKTRGQQVTLSCSPISGHRSVSWYQQTPGQGLQFLFEYFSETQRNKGNFPGRFSGRQFSNSRSEMNVSTLELGDSALYLCASSLDTYEQYFGPGTRLTVT.

Only one count was recorded for this clone. The CDR3 region has the DNA TGTGCCAGCAGCTTAGTTAGGGGTAGCGACGAGCAGTACTTC. Translated, it gives CASSLVRGSDEQYF. This chain connects TRBV7-9 to TRBJ2-7; possibly TRBD1 or TRBD2 for D (5 bases each). V was cut by 1 base and J by 5 bases, with 12 bases left in between. This CDR3 has 14 amino acids. Germline loops: CDR1 SEHNR, CDR2 FQNEAQ (reference sequence).

The sample holds one count of this clone. The genes are TRBV5-8 and TRBJ1-5; possible D gene TRBD1, 5 bases. V lost 3 bases and J 2 bases, leaving 12 bases between the germline ends. CDR1 and CDR2 from the germline V gene are SGHTS and YDEGEE. CDR3 size: 15 residues. The DNA for the CDR3 is TGTGCCAGCAGCTGGCGATCGGGGGGCAATCAGCCCCAGCATTTT. Its protein is CASSWRSGGNQPQHF.

This clone has a single count. CDR3 region: CASSQGGKRSTDTQYF. The CDR3 nucleotides read TGCGCCAGCAGCCAGGGCGGGAAGCGTAGCACAGATACGCAGTATTTT. The rearrangement joins TRBV4-3 to TRBJ2-3; tentatively, D is TRBD2 (6 bases). The CDR3 has 16 residues. Trimming left V 3 bases short and J 0 bases short, with 13 bases between. From germline, CDR1 is LGHNA and CDR2 YSLEER.

The chain joins TRBV7-9 to TRBJ1-1; D possibly corresponds to TRBD1 (5 bases). With 1 base removed from V and 0 bases from J, the gap between germline ends came to 18 bases. The CDR3 sequence is 18 residues long. CDR1 and CDR2 from the germline V gene are SEHNR and FQNEAQ (reference sequence). CDR3 DNA: TGTGCCAGCAGCTTAGACGCAGGGAGGGTTGGGATGAACACTGAAGCTTTCTTT. Protein sequence: CASSLDAGRVGMNTEAFF.

This clone was counted only a few times. This chain links TRBV6-5 with TRBJ1-1; D may be TRBD1 (5 bases). The CDR3 spans 13 residues. Deletions cut 6 bases from V and 4 bases from J, with 12 bases between. CDR1 MNHEY and CDR2 SVGAGI come from the germline V gene. The CDR3 DNA reads TGTGCCAGCAGCTTCGGGGACGTCACTGAAGCTTTCTTT. Encoded protein: CASSFGDVTEAFF.

The count of this clone is one. The J gene is TRBJ1-1, the V gene TRBV30; TRBD1 agrees at 7 bases. Germline V gene lookup returns CDR1 GTSNPN and CDR2 SVGIG (reference sequence). The CDR3 is made up of 16 amino acids. V lost 1 base and J lost 4; bases outside the gene matches: 12. CDR3 sequence reads: CAWSGPPRQGRTEAFF. The CDR3 DNA follows: TGTGCCTGGAGTGGACCTCCGCGACAGGGACGCACTGAAGCTTTCTTT.

V is TRBV5-4 and J is TRBJ2-6; perhaps TRBD2 as D (5 bases). Germline CDR1 and CDR2: SGHNT and YYREEE (reference sequence). With 0 bases removed from V and 0 bases from J, the gap between germline ends came to 16 bases. This CDR3 has 19 residues. The CDR3 loop is CASSLGFNRGNSGANVLTF. CDR3 sequence (DNA): TGTGCCAGCAGCTTGGGGTTCAACCGGGGTAACTCTGGGGCCAACGTCCTGACTTTC.

This chain uses TRBV9 with TRBJ2-7; TRBD1 agrees at 7 bases. V trimming: 3 bases; J trimming: 7 bases; junction bases outside the gene matches: 13. The CDR3 covers 15 residues. Germline V gene sequence: CDR1 SGDLS, CDR2 YYNGEE. The CDR3 protein is CASSAATGPSTEQYF. For the CDR3, the DNA is TGTGCCAGCAGCGCCGCGACAGGGCCATCTACGGAGCAGTACTTC.

The genes are TRBV7-2 and TRBJ1-1; D gene uncertain. The CDR3 loop spans 13 amino acids. V was clipped by 5 bases and J by 0 bases, with 7 bases between them. Germline V gene sequence: CDR1 SGHTA, CDR2 FQGNSA. CDR3 in DNA: TGTGCCAGCAGCACCCGACTGAACACTGAAGCTTTCTTT. Amino acids: CASSTRLNTEAFF.

The chain uses TRBV2 and TRBJ2-3; TRBD1 aligns across 10 bases. CDR3 length: 16 amino acids. Germline CDR1 SNHLY, CDR2 FYNNEI. Trimming took 4 bases from V and 3 from J; bases not matched to a gene: 7. CDR3 sequence reads: CASSGDRGMGTDTQYF. Here the CDR3 DNA reads TGTGCCAGCAGTGGGGACAGGGGAATGGGAACAGATACGCAGTATTTT.

The chain joins TRBV13 to TRBJ2-3, with 11 bases lining up with TRBD2. V shed 5 bases and J 2 bases; nucleotides not matched to a gene: 3. Germline V gene sequence: CDR1 PRHDT, CDR2 FYEKMQ (reference sequence). CDR3 length equals 15 residues. For the CDR3, the DNA is TGTGCCAGCAGCGTAGCGGGGGGGATCACAGATACGCAGTATTTT. Translating it yields CASSVAGGITDTQYF.

V gene TRBV19 combines with J gene TRBJ2-3; D is unresolved. The CDR3 consists of 15 residues. V was clipped by 3 bases and J by 4 bases, with 14 bases between them. Germline values: CDR1 LNHDA, CDR2 SQIVND (reference sequence). CDR3 sequence reads: CASSIRTVLADTQYF. CDR3 coding DNA: TGTGCCAGTAGTATTAGGACGGTGCTCGCAGATACGCAGTATTTT.

V usage is TRBV6-5 and J usage is TRBJ1-2; D gene unclear. V gave up 5 bases and J gave up 2 bases, with 12 bases separating them. The CDR3 runs 14 residues. Germline V gene data show CDR1 as MNHEY and CDR2 as SVGAGI. CDR3 nucleotides: TGTGCCAGCAGTGCTCCCGGGCCAAACTATGGCTACACCTTC. As protein: CASSAPGPNYGYTF.

V is TRBV4-1 and J is TRBJ1-6; D unclear. Trimming took 0 bases from V and 8 from J, leaving 14 bases between them. Germline CDR1 is MGHRA and CDR2 is YSYEKL. This CDR3 region has 16 residues. CDR3 sequence reads: CASSQDESRSYSPLHF. CDR3 in DNA: TGCGCCAGCAGCCAAGATGAGTCCCGCTCATATTCACCCCTCCACTTT.

CDR3 bases: TGTGCCAGCAGCCCAGGGACTGTTAAAGAGACCCAGTACTTC. This gives the protein CASSPGTVKETQYF. The rearrangement links TRBV7-6 to TRBJ2-5, with D perhaps matching TRBD2 (6 bases). This CDR3 comprises 14 residues. CDR1 and CDR2 (germline): SGHVS, FNYEAQ. Between the trimmed V and J ends, which lost 5 bases and 3 bases, there was a span of 13 bases.

The rearrangement joins TRBV6-5 to TRBJ1-1, with 7 bases lining up with TRBD1. The germline gives CDR1 MNHEY, CDR2 SVGAGI. The CDR3 runs 11 residues. The junction had 3 bases not matched to a gene; V was cut back by 7 bases and J by 7 bases. CDR3 sequence: CASNRQGEAFF. In DNA form, the CDR3 reads TGTGCCAGCAACCGACAGGGTGAAGCTTTCTTT.

In its sample, this clone was seen once. The chain links TRBV7-2 to TRBJ2-7; D is possibly TRBD1 (5 bases). The CDR3 is made up of 14 amino acids. With 3 bases removed from V and 4 bases from J, the gap between germline ends came to 13 bases. CDR1 is SGHTA and CDR2 is FQGNSA in the germline V gene. The CDR3 spells CASSLGRGRYEQYF. The CDR3 DNA sequence: TGTGCCAGCAGCTTGGGTAGGGGTAGATACGAGCAGTACTTC.

The gene calls are TRBV9 and TRBJ2-5, with D unclear. Germline V CDR1 and CDR2: SGDLS, YYNGEE. CDR3 length equals 14 residues. With 0 bases removed from V and 2 bases from J, the gap between germline ends came to 8 bases. This CDR3 reads CASSVGAAQETQYF. CDR3 coding DNA: TGTGCCAGCAGCGTAGGGGCCGCACAAGAGACCCAGTACTTC. The entire variable domain, with the rest obtained from reference TRBV9 and TRBJ2-5, is as follows: DSGVTQTPKHLITATGQRVTLRCSPRSGDLSVYWYQQSLDQGLQFLIQYYNGEERAKGNILERFSAQQFPDLHSELNLSSLELGDSALYFCASSVGAAQETQYFGPGTRLLVL.

In this sample, this clone is medium-sized. The J gene is TRBJ1-2, the V gene TRBV4-1, with unresolved D. V was shortened by 2 bases and J by 0 bases, with 13 bases between the two germline ends. CDR1 is MGHRA and CDR2 is YSYEKL in the germline V gene. This CDR3 region has 16 residues. The CDR3 DNA sequence: TGCGCCAGCAGCCAAATTGGCGCAGCATCTAACTATGGCTACACCTTC. As protein: CASSQIGAASNYGYTF.

The J gene is TRBJ1-2, the V gene TRBV19; 7 bases are shared with TRBD1. The CDR3 runs 13 residues. The V and J ends lost 7 bases and 8 bases, in that order; junction bases with no gene match: 10. Germline CDR1 reads LNHDA; CDR2 reads SQIVND (reference sequence). CDR3 in DNA: TGTGCCAGTATGACAGGGCCAGTGGGAGGCTACACCTTC. Protein sequence: CASMTGPVGGYTF.

The chain has TRBV2 and TRBJ1-1, with a tentative D call TRBD1 (5 bases). The germline V and J ends were trimmed by 8 bases and 5 bases, with 15 bases remaining between them. CDR3 length: 13 residues. Per the germline V gene, CDR1 is SNHLY and CDR2 is FYNNEI. In DNA form, the CDR3 reads TGTGCCAGCCCGGGACCGCTTGGGACTGAAGCTTTCTTT. This gives the protein CASPGPLGTEAFF.

The chain recombines TRBV6-1 with TRBJ2-7, with D perhaps matching TRBD2 (6 bases). Trimming shortened V by 4 bases and J by 2 bases, and 15 bases separated the two germline ends. The CDR3 spans 15 residues. CDR1 is MNHNS and CDR2 is SASEGT in the germline V gene. The CDR3, as DNA: TGTGCCAGCAGTGTTAGCGGAATTAATACCTACGAGCAGTACTTC. Its protein is CASSVSGINTYEQYF.

This clone was recorded only once. The rearrangement links TRBV9 to TRBJ2-3; 10 bases match TRBD2. The ends lost 1 base at V and 0 bases at J; junction bases unmatched: 5. Germline loops: CDR1 SGDLS, CDR2 YYNGEE. The CDR3 has 17 residues. Here the CDR3 reads CASSVLAGAPSTDTQYF. In nucleotides, the CDR3 is TGTGCCAGCAGCGTACTAGCGGGGGCCCCTAGCACAGATACGCAGTATTTT.

V usage is TRBV13 and J usage is TRBJ2-2, with 8 bases matching TRBD2. V was clipped by 5 bases and J by 4 bases; unmatched bases: 6. The CDR3 is made up of 15 amino acids. Germline lookup yields CDR1 PRHDT and CDR2 FYEKMQ (reference sequence). CDR3 in DNA: TGTGCCAGCAGCGCCGCGGGGGGCTTCACCGGGGAGCTGTTTTTT. Its translation: CASSAAGGFTGELFF. The full variable domain, in which reference TRBV13 and TRBJ2-2 provide the parts outside the CDR3, is AAGVIQSPRHLIKEKRETATLKCYPIPRHDTVYWYQQGPGQDPQFLISFYEKMQSDKGSIPDRFSAQQFSDYHSELNMSSLELGDSALYFCASSAAGGFTGELFFGEGSRLTVL.